This T cell receptor (beta chain) was retrieved from a study of T cells in localized non-small cell lung cancer. This clone was counted only a few times. V shed 0 bases and J shed 5 bases, with 16 bases lying between them. The CDR3 runs 17 residues. CDR1 and CDR2 from the germline V gene are SGHNT and YENEEA. The data were produced by immunoSEQ multiplex PCR, yet TCRdb's version contains in-frame clones alone and is incomplete. The table records roughly 86,000 clones, approximately 84% of them present only once. The sample here was peripheral blood, taken before any cancer treatment. The sequence came from a man aged 35-75 years with stage I lung adenocarcinoma. This rearrangement joins TRBV11-3 to TRBJ2-2; possibly TRBD2 for D (6 bases). The CDR3 region has the DNA TGTGCCAGCAGCTTAGATGACTGGAGGGGAGAAACCGGGGAGCTGTTTTTT. Encoded protein: CASSLDDWRGETGELFF.